This T cell receptor (beta chain) was sequenced for a study of blood T cell repertoires in COVID-19. For the study at large: Donors in the United States, Italy and Spain gave samples during acute or convalescent COVID-19. PBMCs, B-cell-depleted T cells, or T cells provided the cDNA or gDNA that made up the material.

In the authors' workflow: Reference gene primer amplification in the assay estimated nucleated cell counts. The protocol was immunoSEQ multiplex PCR, while the TCRdb copy is restricted to in-frame clones and leaves out a portion. The V and J calls and the clone size are those of that table, but D and trimming were determined from the DNA. Of about 280,000 clones listed, nearly 90% were seen once; the top ten hold around 10%. The germline CDR1 and CDR2 sequences are LNHNV and YYDKDF (reference sequence). The CDR3 runs 12 residues. V gave up 0 bases and J gave up 7 bases, with 6 bases separating them. J is TRBJ1-2 and V is TRBV15, with D uncertain. The sample taken for sequencing was peripheral blood. This sequence was found in a woman in her 30s with COVID-19, enrolled during active disease. The CDR3 DNA follows: TGTGCCACCAGCAGAGATTTTAGTGGCTACACCTTC. Translation: CATSRDFSGYTF.